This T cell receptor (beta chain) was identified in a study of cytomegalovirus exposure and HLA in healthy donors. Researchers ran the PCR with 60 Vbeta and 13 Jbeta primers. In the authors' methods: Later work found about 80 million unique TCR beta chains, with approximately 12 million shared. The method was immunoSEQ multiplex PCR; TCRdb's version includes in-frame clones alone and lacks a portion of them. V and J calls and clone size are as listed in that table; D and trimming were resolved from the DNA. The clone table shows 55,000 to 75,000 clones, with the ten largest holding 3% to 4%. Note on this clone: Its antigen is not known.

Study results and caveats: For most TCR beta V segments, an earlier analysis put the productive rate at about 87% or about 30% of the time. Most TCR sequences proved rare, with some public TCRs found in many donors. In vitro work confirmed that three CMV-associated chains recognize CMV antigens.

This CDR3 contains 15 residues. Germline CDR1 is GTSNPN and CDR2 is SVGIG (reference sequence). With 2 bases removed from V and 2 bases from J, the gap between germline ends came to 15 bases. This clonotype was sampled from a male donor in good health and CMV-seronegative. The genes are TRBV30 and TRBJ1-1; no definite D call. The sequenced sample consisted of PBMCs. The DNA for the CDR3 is TGTGCCTGGAGTTCCCCCGGGTCAAGAAACACTGAAGCTTTCTTT. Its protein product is CAWSSPGSRNTEAFF.